One sample yielded the 16 T cell receptor beta chains listed below, sequenced in a study of blood T cells in healthy people across ages. A second about 7 to 11 cycle PCR used barcoded and J-beta primers. TCRdb used MiXCR to reprocess the 5' RACE reads, holding one entry per CDR3 protein. The table shows 750,000 or so distinct CDR3 sequences, with roughly 25% occurring only once. The sample also formed part of further work on T cells of mothers and their children.

The specimen sequenced was blood. The receptors originated from a boy between 10 and 17 years old in good health.

This rearrangement joins TRBV4-1 to TRBJ1-4; D is undetermined. Germline V CDR1 and CDR2: MGHRA, YSYEKL. The CDR3 is 15 residues long. Trimming took 6 bases from V and 4 from J, leaving 15 bases between them. The CDR3 here is CASSTGDEGNEKLFF. The CDR3 DNA is TGCGCCAGCAGTACGGGAGATGAGGGTAATGAAAAACTGTTTTTT.

This clonotype was detected a few times. This chain uses TRBV6-5 with TRBJ1-2; 9 nucleotides align to TRBD1. Germline assignment: CDR1 MNHEY and CDR2 SVGAGI. With 5 bases clipped from V and 4 bases from J, the junction kept 8 bases outside the gene matches. The CDR3 runs 15 residues. For the CDR3, the DNA is TGTGCCAGCAGTACATCCGCGACAGGGGGCTATGGCTACACCTTC. Translating it yields CASSTSATGGYGYTF.

This clonotype has only a few counts. This sequence joins TRBV4-2 and TRBJ2-3; TRBD2 aligns across 15 bases. The CDR3 totals 17 residues. J gave up 5 bases and V 3 bases, and 6 bases lay outside the gene matches. Looked up from germline, CDR1 is LGHNA and CDR2 is YNFKEQ. This CDR3 reads CASSHWTSGGAQDTQYF. CDR3 bases: TGTGCCAGCAGCCACTGGACTAGCGGGGGGGCCCAAGATACGCAGTATTTT.

The chain carries TRBV27 and TRBJ1-6, with a possible D match to TRBD1 (5 bases). Germline lookup yields CDR1 MNHEY and CDR2 SMNVEV (reference sequence). V lost 6 bases and J lost 9, with 15 bases in between. This CDR3 spans 14 amino acids. CDR3 residues: CASSVREVGSPLHF. The CDR3 nucleotides are TGTGCCAGCAGCGTCAGGGAGGTGGGTTCACCCCTCCACTTT.

This clonotype was seen a few times. This sequence joins TRBV7-2 and TRBJ2-5, with D possibly being TRBD1 (6 bases). Between the trimmed V and J ends, which lost 8 bases and 5 bases, there was a span of 18 bases. This CDR3 region has 14 residues. CDR1 and CDR2 (germline): SGHTA, FQGNSA. The CDR3 loop reads CASGWGQRGETQYF. The CDR3 nucleotides read TGTGCCAGCGGTTGGGGGCAGAGAGGGGAGACCCAGTACTTC.

The chain recombines TRBV29-1 with TRBJ1-1; perhaps TRBD1 as D (6 bases). V was shortened by 7 bases and J by 0 bases, with 12 bases between the two germline ends. The CDR3 totals 13 residues. The germline CDR1 and CDR2 sequences are SQVTM and ANQGSEA. This CDR3 reads CSGTVDMNTEAFF. The CDR3 region has the DNA TGCAGCGGGACAGTTGACATGAACACTGAAGCTTTCTTT.

The table lists this clonotype with many counts. The chain carries TRBV29-1 and TRBJ2-2; D uncertain. V lost 4 bases to trimming and J lost 5 bases, with 11 bases between them. Germline CDR1 reads SQVTM; CDR2 reads ANQGSEA. The CDR3 is made up of 13 amino acids. The CDR3 loop reads CSVGGRNTGELFF. The CDR3 region has the DNA TGCAGCGTTGGTGGCAGGAATACCGGGGAGCTGTTTTTT.

The chain recombines TRBV29-1 with TRBJ2-7; D may correspond to TRBD1 or TRBD2 (5 bases each). V gave up 3 bases and J gave up 0 bases, with 9 bases separating them. Looked up from germline, CDR1 is SQVTM and CDR2 is ANQGSEA. The CDR3 spans 13 residues. The CDR3 spells CSVDGTDSYEQYF. In nucleotides, the CDR3 is TGCAGCGTTGACGGGACGGACTCCTACGAGCAGTACTTC.

J is TRBJ1-2 and V is TRBV13, with D unresolved. This CDR3 contains 12 residues. Per the germline V gene, CDR1 is PRHDT and CDR2 is FYEKMQ (reference sequence). V lost 4 bases and J lost 9, with 12 bases in between. The CDR3 bases are TGTGCCAGCAGCTCAGCGGCCTTGAGCTACACCTTC. It encodes CASSSAALSYTF.

This clonotype was counted only a few times. The CDR3 reads CASSGVFSGANVLTF. As DNA, the CDR3 is TGTGCCAGCAGTGGGGTCTTCTCTGGGGCCAACGTCCTGACTTTC. This rearrangement joins TRBV25-1 to TRBJ2-6; the D is unclear. V was trimmed by 4 bases and J by 0 bases, leaving 7 bases between them. There are 15 residues in the CDR3. Germline V gene lookup returns CDR1 MGHDK and CDR2 SYGVNS. Using reference TRBV25-1 and TRBJ2-6 for the parts outside the CDR3, the full variable domain is EADIYQTPRYLVIGTGKKITLECSQTMGHDKMYWYQQDPGMELHLIHYSYGVNSTEKGDLSSESTVSRIRTEHFPLTLESARPSHTSQYLCASSGVFSGANVLTFGAGSRLTVL.

V gene TRBV20-1 combines with J gene TRBJ1-5, with 12 bases fitting TRBD1. The CDR3 contains 16 residues. Germline values: CDR1 DFQATT, CDR2 SNEGSKA (reference sequence). V trimming: 3 bases; J trimming: 7 bases; junction bases outside the gene matches: 10. CDR3 amino acids: CSASTGTGGFDQPQHF. As DNA, the CDR3 is TGCAGTGCTAGTACCGGGACAGGGGGCTTCGACCAGCCCCAGCATTTT.

This chain connects TRBV4-1 to TRBJ2-1; 8 bases are shared with TRBD2. The length of the CDR3 is 12 residues. V gave up 6 bases and J gave up 8 bases; unmatched junction bases: 3. The V gene's germline CDR1 is MGHRA and CDR2 YSYEKL. CDR3 loop: CASSHSGDEQFF. The CDR3 coding sequence is TGCGCCAGCAGTCATAGCGGGGATGAGCAGTTCTTC.

The rearrangement links TRBV4-1 to TRBJ2-1, with a tentative D call TRBD1 (6 bases). This CDR3 comprises 18 residues. Trimming left V 4 bases short and J 4 bases short, with 23 bases between. Germline V gives CDR1 MGHRA, CDR2 YSYEKL. The CDR3 nucleotides read TGCGCCAGCAGCCTTCGCCCCCCCACAGGGCAGGATTACAATGAGCAGTTCTTC. Its protein product is CASSLRPPTGQDYNEQFF.

This clonotype was found a few times. The chain couples TRBV29-1 to TRBJ2-1; D remains unclear. CDR3 size: 17 residues. Deletions cut 0 bases from V and 4 bases from J, with 19 bases between. CDR1 and CDR2 from the germline V gene are SQVTM and ANQGSEA. The CDR3 DNA follows: TGCAGCGTTGAAGATTTTAGTTCCCGTTCTATTTACAATGAGCAGTTCTTC. It codes for CSVEDFSSRSIYNEQFF.

Comments on this clonotype: The junction departs from germline at one end; a sequencing error may be responsible. The chain recombines TRBV7-7 with TRBJ2-2; D gene uncertain. In germline, CDR1 is SSHAT, CDR2 FNYEAQ (reference sequence). The length of the CDR3 is 13 residues. CDR3 sequence reads: CASSPQEKGELFF. The CDR3 DNA follows: TGTGCTAGCAGCCCCCAGGAGAAGGGGGAGCTGTTTTTT. Together with reference TRBV7-7 and TRBJ2-2, the CDR3 gives the full variable domain: GAGVSQSPRYKVTKRGQDVTLRCDPISSHATLYWYQQALGQGPEFLTYFNYEAQPDKSGLPSDRFSAERPEGSISTLTIQRTEQRDSAMYRCASSPQEKGELFFGEGSRLTVL.

V usage is TRBV20-1 and J usage is TRBJ1-6; TRBD1 aligns across 8 bases. The CDR3 has 14 residues. Trimming took 8 bases from V and 5 from J; bases not matched to a gene: 8. Germline lookup yields CDR1 DFQATT and CDR2 SNEGSKA (reference sequence). The CDR3 spells CSLKQGGDNSPLHF. In DNA form, the CDR3 reads TGCAGTCTAAAACAGGGGGGCGATAATTCACCCCTCCACTTT.